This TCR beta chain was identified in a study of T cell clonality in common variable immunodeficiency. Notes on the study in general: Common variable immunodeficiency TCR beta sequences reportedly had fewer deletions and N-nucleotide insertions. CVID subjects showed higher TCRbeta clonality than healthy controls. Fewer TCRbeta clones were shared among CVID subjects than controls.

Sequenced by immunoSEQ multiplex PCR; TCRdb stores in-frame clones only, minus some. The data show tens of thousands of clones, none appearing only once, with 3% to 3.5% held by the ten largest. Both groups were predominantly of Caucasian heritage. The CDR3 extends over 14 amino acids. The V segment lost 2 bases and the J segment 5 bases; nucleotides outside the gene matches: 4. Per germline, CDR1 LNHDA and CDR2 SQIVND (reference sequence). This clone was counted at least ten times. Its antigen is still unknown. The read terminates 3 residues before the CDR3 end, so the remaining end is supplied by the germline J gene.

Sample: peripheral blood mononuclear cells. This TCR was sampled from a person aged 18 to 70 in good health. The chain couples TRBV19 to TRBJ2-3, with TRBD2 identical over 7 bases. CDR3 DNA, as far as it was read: TGTGCCAGTAGTATACCGGGACTAAAAGATACG. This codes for CASSIPGLKDT. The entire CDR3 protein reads CASSIPGLKDTQYF.